What follows is one TCR beta chain and its context. What it binds is unknown. The CDR3 sequence is 16 residues long. TCRdb's copy holds only in-frame clones and misses some; the assay was immunoSEQ multiplex PCR. The data hold approximately 10,000 clones, with 77% observed a single time. The sample comes from a study of OX40 agonist ivuxolimab in advanced cancers. Background on the study: Of the patients, three showed partial responses, one with hepatocellular carcinoma and two with cutaneous melanoma.

Findings and caveats of the study: Doses of 0.1 to 3.0 mg/kg were accompanied by clonal expansion of CD4+ and CD8+ blood T cells by week 6. Researchers report that CD8+ T cells had, on average, more expanded clones than CD4+.

This TCR derives from an adult with an advanced solid tumor such as melanoma, head and neck, liver or kidney cancer. The chain uses TRBV21-1 and TRBJ1-1. TRBV21-1 has pseudogene status. Here the sequenced sample was CD4+ or CD8+ T cells sorted from blood, taken in a trial of the OX40 agonist ivuxolimab. CDR3 sequence reads: CASSNNIGRENTEAFF. In nucleotides, the CDR3 is TGTGCCAGCAGCAACAATATAGGACGGGAGAACACTGAAGCTTTCTTT.